This TCR beta chain derives from a study of OX40 agonist ivuxolimab in advanced cancers. This table comes from immunoSEQ multiplex PCR, and its TCRdb copy is limited to in-frame clones, with some not included. The data show about 58,000 clones, over 75% seen once. Germline CDR1 and CDR2: LNHDA and SQIVND (reference sequence). With 7 bases removed from V and 3 bases from J, the gap between germline ends came to 15 bases. The CDR3 totals 15 residues. Note on this clone: Its antigen is undetermined.

Whole-study findings and limits: CD8+ T cells showed, on average, more clonal expansion than CD4+ cells.

Patients were ruled out by autoimmune disease history or systemic immunosuppression. Sequencing used CD4+ or CD8+ T cells sorted from blood, obtained in a trial of the OX40 agonist ivuxolimab. This rearrangement joins TRBV19 to TRBJ2-2, with D perhaps TRBD1 or TRBD2 (5 bases each). The TCR comes from an adult with an advanced solid tumor such as melanoma, head and neck, liver or kidney cancer. The chain's CDR3 is CASNRLGTDTGELFF. CDR3 DNA: TGTGCCAGTAACCGGTTAGGGACGGACACCGGGGAGCTGTTTTTT.